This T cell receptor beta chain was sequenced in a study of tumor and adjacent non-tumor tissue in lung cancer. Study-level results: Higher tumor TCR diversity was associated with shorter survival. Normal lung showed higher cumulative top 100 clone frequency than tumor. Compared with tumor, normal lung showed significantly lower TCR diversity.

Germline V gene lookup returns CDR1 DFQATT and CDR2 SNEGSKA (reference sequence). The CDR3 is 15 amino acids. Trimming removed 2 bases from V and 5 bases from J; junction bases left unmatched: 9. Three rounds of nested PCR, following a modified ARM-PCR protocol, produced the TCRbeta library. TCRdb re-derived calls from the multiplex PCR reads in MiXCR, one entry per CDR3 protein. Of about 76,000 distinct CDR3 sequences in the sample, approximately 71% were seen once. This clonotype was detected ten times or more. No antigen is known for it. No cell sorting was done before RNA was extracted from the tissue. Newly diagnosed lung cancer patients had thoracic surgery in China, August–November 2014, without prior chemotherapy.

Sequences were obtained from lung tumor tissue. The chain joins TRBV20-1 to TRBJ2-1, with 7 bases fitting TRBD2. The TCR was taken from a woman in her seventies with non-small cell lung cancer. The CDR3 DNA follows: TGCAGTGCTAGATCGGGAACTAGCGCTAACAATGAGCAGTTCTTC. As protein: CSARSGTSANNEQFF.